One T cell receptor beta chain is described in this entry. As yet, its antigen is unknown. The data are from a study of cytomegalovirus exposure and HLA in healthy donors. The wider study: Some 87 million unique TCRs from HLA-typed donors were held in an early release of data.

General observations from the study: Trimming of TCR beta V- and J-genes showed a link, identified in a later analysis, to a missense DCLRE1C variant. A later analysis associated approximately 17,000 TCR beta sequences with HLA alleles at a 0.05 false discovery rate. The study designated roughly 150 TCR beta chains cytomegalovirus-associated.

60 Vbeta and 13 Jbeta primers were used in PCR. Assay used: immunoSEQ multiplex PCR; TCRdb lists only in-frame clones, some missing. The sample consists of around 180,000 clones, 87% of them appearing once. Material for sequencing was PBMCs. This sequence originates from a girl under three years old in good health and CMV-seronegative.

CDR3 nucleotide sequence: TGTGCCTGGAGCAGAGGGACAACAACTAATGAAAAACTGTTTTTT. Its protein is CAWSRGTTTNEKLFF. The chain carries TRBV30 and TRBJ1-4; D possibly corresponds to TRBD1 (6 bases). The CDR3 runs 15 residues. From germline, CDR1 is GTSNPN and CDR2 SVGIG (reference sequence). Trimming cost V 3 bases and J 0 bases, with 11 bases left between them.